The 29 T cell receptor beta chains presented below share a single source sample, sequenced in a study of cytomegalovirus exposure and HLA in healthy donors. The PCR ran on 60 Vbeta and 13 Jbeta primers. TCRdb keeps only in-frame clones here, not all; method: immunoSEQ multiplex PCR. The sample lists approximately 220,000 clones; more than 65% were seen once. The sequencing sample was made of PBMCs. The receptors originated from a woman aged 30 to 39 in good health and CMV-seronegative.

This rearrangement joins TRBV7-3 to TRBJ2-1; TRBD2 matches 13 bases. CDR1 is SGHTA, CDR2 FQGTGA, per germline. The CDR3 runs to 14 residues. J was trimmed by 7 bases and V by 3 bases; bases with no gene match: 0. The CDR3, as DNA: TGTGCCAGCAGCTTGGGACTAGCGGGGAATGAGCAGTTCTTC. It encodes CASSLGLAGNEQFF.

This clone was seen only a few times. The chain couples TRBV30 to TRBJ1-5; TRBD1 is a possible D gene (6 bases). Germline CDR1 and CDR2: GTSNPN and SVGIG (reference sequence). The V and J ends lost 8 bases and 2 bases respectively, with 13 bases between them. This CDR3 region has 13 residues. In DNA, the CDR3 is TGTGCCAGTGGGGGGGCAGGCAATCAGCCCCAGCATTTT. Its translation is CASGGAGNQPQHF.

This chain uses TRBV10-3 with TRBJ2-7; D might be TRBD1 (6 bases). Per germline, CDR1 ENHRY and CDR2 SYGVKD. Trimming left V 0 bases short and J 6 bases short, with 9 bases between. This CDR3 spans 13 amino acids. CDR3 protein: CAISESWGLEQYF. CDR3 sequence (DNA): TGTGCCATCAGTGAGTCGTGGGGGCTCGAGCAGTACTTC.

This chain uses TRBV11-3 with TRBJ2-3; a possible D gene is TRBD2 (6 bases). CDR1 is SGHNT and CDR2 is YENEEA in the germline V gene. This CDR3 comprises 18 residues. The V end was cut by 3 bases, the J end by 5 bases, with 24 bases between. CDR3 protein: CASSFMRPQFEEGDTQYF. The DNA for the CDR3 is TGTGCCAGCAGCTTTATGAGACCCCAGTTCGAGGAGGGAGATACGCAGTATTTT.

The chain recombines TRBV11-2 with TRBJ2-2, with 11 bases identical to TRBD2. V was clipped by 2 bases and J by 5 bases; unmatched bases: 10. From germline, CDR1 is SGHAT and CDR2 FQNNGV. CDR3 length: 18 amino acids. CDR3 amino acids: CASSLRVTSGGETGELFF. CDR3 sequence (DNA): TGTGCCAGCAGCTTAAGGGTTACTAGCGGGGGAGAGACCGGGGAGCTGTTTTTT. Full variable domain (outside the CDR3, taken from reference TRBV11-2 and TRBJ2-2): EAGVAQSPRYKIIEKRQSVAFWCNPISGHATLYWYQQILGQGPKLLIQFQNNGVVDDSQLPKDRFSAERLKGVDSTLKIQPAKLEDSAVYLCASSLRVTSGGETGELFFGEGSRLTVL.

The chain links TRBV30 to TRBJ2-7; TRBD1 matches at 8 bases. Germline values: CDR1 GTSNPN, CDR2 SVGIG (reference sequence). Unmatched junction bases numbered 11, after V lost 3 bases and J lost 7 bases. This CDR3 is 14 amino acids long. The CDR3: CAWRHGQGLREQYF. The CDR3 DNA is TGTGCCTGGAGGCATGGACAGGGTCTGAGGGAGCAGTACTTC.

This clone was counted between two and nine times. The chain combines TRBV6-5 with TRBJ2-1, with 10 bases aligning to TRBD2. From germline, CDR1 is MNHEY and CDR2 SVGAGI. This CDR3 spans 11 amino acids. V dropped 6 bases and J dropped 15; count of bases not matched to a gene: 5. CDR3 region: CASRLAGVLFF. CDR3 DNA sequence: TGTGCCAGCAGGCTAGCGGGAGTTCTGTTCTTC.

This clone was recorded once. V and J are TRBV13 and TRBJ1-1; 7 bases fit TRBD1. This CDR3 contains 15 residues. Unmatched junction bases numbered 15, after V lost 7 bases and J lost 7 bases. Germline V gene data show CDR1 as PRHDT and CDR2 as FYEKMQ (reference sequence). CDR3 sequence: CASTLKPGQSLEAFF. The CDR3 coding sequence is TGTGCCAGCACCCTTAAACCGGGACAGTCCCTTGAAGCTTTCTTT. Based on the CDR3 plus reference TRBV13 and TRBJ1-1, the full variable domain is AAGVIQSPRHLIKEKRETATLKCYPIPRHDTVYWYQQGPGQDPQFLISFYEKMQSDKGSIPDRFSAQQFSDYHSELNMSSLELGDSALYFCASTLKPGQSLEAFFGQGTRLTVV.

This chain uses TRBV2 with TRBJ1-2; TRBD1 might be the D (5 bases). The ends were cut back, 5 bases at V and 4 bases at J, with 17 bases in the middle. The CDR3 runs 15 residues. Germline CDR1 SNHLY, CDR2 FYNNEI. This chain's CDR3 is CASSFQGGVGYGYTF. CDR3 bases: TGTGCCAGCAGTTTTCAGGGAGGTGTGGGCTATGGCTACACCTTC.

The chain is built from TRBV19 and TRBJ1-2; D remains unclear. This CDR3 has 14 residues. Trimming took 7 bases from V and 4 from J, leaving 16 bases between them. The germline CDR1 and CDR2 sequences are LNHDA and SQIVND (reference sequence). CDR3 region: CASNQEGVSYGYTF. In DNA form, the CDR3 reads TGTGCCAGTAATCAGGAGGGCGTCAGCTATGGCTACACCTTC.

The V and J genes are TRBV27 and TRBJ1-4, with a weak D call TRBD1 (5 bases). V lost 2 bases, J lost 5 bases, and 9 bases lay in between. Germline assignment: CDR1 MNHEY and CDR2 SMNVEV (reference sequence). The CDR3 loop spans 14 amino acids. DNA of the CDR3: TGTGCCAGCAGTTTACAGGGAAAAAATGAAAAACTGTTTTTT. Translation gives CASSLQGKNEKLFF.

The V call is TRBV10-2, the J call TRBJ2-1, with 12 nucleotides matching TRBD2. This CDR3 has 17 residues. The J segment lost 4 bases and the V segment lost 4 bases, leaving 8 bases of the junction unmatched. The germline gives CDR1 WSHSY, CDR2 SAAADI. In nucleotides, the CDR3 is TGCGCCAGCAGTGGGACTAGCGGGGATACTTCATACAATGAGCAGTTCTTC. This translates into CASSGTSGDTSYNEQFF.

This clone has just a few counts. V is TRBV9 and J is TRBJ2-5; possibly TRBD2 for D (6 bases). The J call may be in error: the DNA end matches TRBJ2-7 better. The CDR3 runs to 16 residues. Germline V gene sequence: CDR1 SGDLS, CDR2 YYNGEE. DNA of the CDR3: TGTGCCAGCAGCGTAGCTACAGGAGGGATCGGATACGAGCAGTACTTC. Translated, it gives CASSVATGGIGYEQYF.

The chain carries TRBV5-1 and TRBJ2-1; 8 bases agree with TRBD1. V lost 3 bases, J lost 7 bases, and 9 bases stayed unmatched. The germline V gene encodes CDR1 SGHRS and CDR2 YFSETQ. The CDR3 sequence is 15 residues long. DNA of the CDR3: TGCGCCAGCAGCTACGACAGGGGTCTCCGGAATGAGCAGTTCTTC. Amino acid sequence: CASSYDRGLRNEQFF.

The chain links TRBV10-3 to TRBJ2-1; D possibly corresponds to TRBD2 (6 bases). The CDR3 spans 14 residues. Trimming took 0 bases from V and 4 from J, leaving 7 bases between them. Germline assignment: CDR1 ENHRY and CDR2 SYGVKD. The CDR3 protein is CAISESDYYNEQFF. DNA of the CDR3: TGTGCCATCAGTGAGTCGGACTATTACAATGAGCAGTTCTTC.

The chain couples TRBV10-3 to TRBJ2-7; D might be TRBD2 (6 bases). The germline gives CDR1 ENHRY, CDR2 SYGVKD. CDR3 length: 13 amino acids. V was clipped by 8 bases and J by 6 bases, with 17 bases between them. CDR3 DNA: TGTGCCATCTTTATCGGGGGAGTTGGCGAGCAGTACTTC. Translating it yields CAIFIGGVGEQYF.

This clone came up once. The rearrangement joins TRBV14 to TRBJ2-7; weak D call: TRBD1 (6 bases). V was cut by 1 base and J by 2 bases, with 15 bases left in between. The CDR3 spans 16 residues. Germline assignment: CDR1 SGHDN and CDR2 FVKESK. The CDR3 bases are TGTGCCAGCAGCCAAGGATTGACAGGTATTACCTACGAGCAGTACTTC. It specifies CASSQGLTGITYEQYF.

V is TRBV27 and J is TRBJ2-6, with D perhaps TRBD1 (5 bases). Germline-derived CDR1 and CDR2 are MNHEY and SMNVEV (reference sequence). CDR3 length: 17 residues. The V gene lost 2 bases and the J gene lost 1 base, with 12 bases spanning the gap. The CDR3 region is CASSLTLGHSGANVLTF. Written as DNA, the CDR3 is TGTGCCAGCAGTTTAACGTTGGGGCATTCTGGGGCCAACGTCCTGACTTTC. Based on the CDR3 plus reference TRBV27 and TRBJ2-6, the full variable domain is EAQVTQNPRYLITVTGKKLTVTCSQNMNHEYMSWYRQDPGLGLRQIYYSMNVEVTDKGDVPEGYKVSRKEKRNFPLILESPSPNQTSLYFCASSLTLGHSGANVLTFGAGSRLTVL.

This clone was detected only a few times. The chain uses TRBV19 and TRBJ1-4; weak D call: TRBD1 (6 bases). Germline values: CDR1 LNHDA, CDR2 SQIVND (reference sequence). With 5 bases removed from V and 0 bases from J, the gap between germline ends came to 13 bases. CDR3 length equals 16 residues. The CDR3 DNA sequence: TGTGCCAGTAGTTACTCCAGGGACACAACTAATGAAAAACTGTTTTTT. This translates into CASSYSRDTTNEKLFF.

The CDR3 bases are TGTGCCAGCAGCTCCGGACAGGGGCCTTATCCGGCATCTGAAGCTTTCTTT. Amino acid sequence: CASSSGQGPYPASEAFF. The V gene is TRBV11-3, the J gene TRBJ1-1, with TRBD1 matching 9 bases. The V gene's germline CDR1 is SGHNT and CDR2 YENEEA. J lost 6 bases, V lost 4 bases, and 15 bases had no gene match. This CDR3 contains 17 residues.

The chain combines TRBV7-9 with TRBJ1-4, with TRBD1 as a possible D gene (6 bases). This CDR3 comprises 15 residues. Looked up from germline, CDR1 is SEHNR and CDR2 is FQNEAQ (reference sequence). Trimming took 2 bases from V and 3 from J, leaving 10 bases between them. In DNA form, the CDR3 reads TGTGCCAGCAGCTTACTAGGGGGAGCTAATGAAAAACTGTTTTTT. Translation gives CASSLLGGANEKLFF. The full variable domain, with the rest looked up from reference TRBV7-9 and TRBJ1-4, is DTGVSQNPRHKITKRGQNVTFRCDPISEHNRLYWYRQTLGQGPEFLTYFQNEAQLEKSRLLSDRFSAERPKGSFSTLEIQRTEQGDSAMYLCASSLLGGANEKLFFGSGTQLSVL.

The gene calls are TRBV19 and TRBJ1-2, with 7 bases fitting TRBD1. CDR1 and CDR2 from the germline V gene are LNHDA and SQIVND (reference sequence). V trimming: 7 bases; J trimming: 6 bases; junction bases outside the gene matches: 8. The CDR3 spans 13 residues. CDR3 in amino acids: CASNNRGSDGYTF. The CDR3 DNA is TGTGCCAGTAACAACAGGGGAAGCGATGGCTACACCTTC.

Concerning this clone itself: At one boundary the junction diverges from the germline segment, which might be a read error. CDR3 sequence: CGSSESASGGRANEQFF. CDR3 nucleotide sequence: TGCGGCAGCAGTGAATCGGCTAGCGGAGGGAGGGCCAATGAGCAGTTCTTC. The rearrangement uses TRBV10-2 and TRBJ2-1, with 7 nucleotides matching TRBD2. CDR1 is WSHSY and CDR2 is SAAADI in the germline V gene. This CDR3 spans 17 amino acids.

This clone was seen a handful of times. The genes are TRBV30 and TRBJ1-6; the match to TRBD1 covers 7 bases. The V gene end was trimmed by 5 bases and the J gene end by 3 bases; junction bases not matched to a gene: 7. Germline loops: CDR1 GTSNPN, CDR2 SVGIG (reference sequence). This CDR3 spans 15 amino acids. The CDR3 nucleotides are TGTGCCTGGGTAAGACAGGGCGGCTATAATTCACCCCTCCACTTT. It yields the protein CAWVRQGGYNSPLHF. Looking up the rest from reference TRBV30 and TRBJ1-6 gives the full variable domain: SQTIHQWPATLVQPVGSPLSLECTVEGTSNPNLYWYRQAAGRGLQLLFYSVGIGQISSEVPQNLSASRPQDRQFILSSKKLLLSDSGFYLCAWVRQGGYNSPLHFGNGTRLTVT.

This clone was counted at least ten times. The chain couples TRBV4-1 to TRBJ2-1; TRBD2 aligns across 10 bases. Trimming at V came to 4 bases and at J to 8 bases, leaving 11 bases not matched to a gene. Germline V gene data show CDR1 as MGHRA and CDR2 as YSYEKL. This CDR3 comprises 16 residues. CDR3 in DNA: TGCGCCAGCAGCCTCCTCGGTGGTAGCGGGAGGCATGAGCAGTTCTTC. Protein product: CASSLLGGSGRHEQFF.

The gene calls are TRBV7-2 and TRBJ1-4; 7 positions agree with TRBD1. Germline assignment: CDR1 SGHTA and CDR2 FQGNSA. The CDR3 contains 15 residues. V lost 7 bases, J lost 0 bases, and 5 bases stayed unmatched. The CDR3 reads CASKWDSSTNEKLFF. In nucleotides, the CDR3 is TGTGCCAGCAAGTGGGACAGTTCAACTAATGAAAAACTGTTTTTT.

In this sample, this clone turned up once. CDR3 in amino acids: CASGRRGAGELFF. For the CDR3, the DNA is TGTGCCAGTGGACGCAGGGGGGCCGGGGAGCTGTTTTTT. The chain uses TRBV19 and TRBJ2-2; maybe TRBD1 (7 bases). CDR1 LNHDA and CDR2 SQIVND come from the germline V gene (reference sequence). Trimming stripped 8 bases from V and 6 bases from J, with 13 bases between. The CDR3 has 13 residues.

This clone appeared a few times. The chain recombines TRBV7-2 with TRBJ1-5; D remains ambiguous. CDR1 SGHTA and CDR2 FQGNSA come from the germline V gene. This CDR3 contains 12 residues. The germline V and J ends were trimmed by 5 bases and 3 bases, with 5 bases remaining between them. This CDR3 is CASSRYNQPQHF. The DNA of the CDR3 is TGTGCCAGCAGCCGCTACAATCAGCCCCAGCATTTT. Full variable domain (missing parts from reference TRBV7-2 and TRBJ1-5): GAGVSQSPSNKVTEKGKDVELRCDPISGHTALYWYRQSLGQGLEFLIYFQGNSAPDKSGLPSDRFSAERTGGSVSTLTIQRTQQEDSAVYLCASSRYNQPQHFGDGTRLSIL.

V gene TRBV27 combines with J gene TRBJ2-5; the match to TRBD2 covers 7 bases. Germline-derived CDR1 and CDR2 are MNHEY and SMNVEV (reference sequence). The V segment lost 5 bases and the J segment 11 bases; nucleotides outside the gene matches: 14. This CDR3 is built from 14 residues. The CDR3 DNA reads as TGTGCCAGCAGTAACCGGGACTACCCCCTCGGGCAGTACTTC. Protein: CASSNRDYPLGQYF.